This T cell receptor (beta chain) was retrieved from a study of cytomegalovirus exposure and HLA in healthy donors. Background on the study: It was reported in a later analysis that the same platform had been used for the 90 to 150 validation repertoires as for the approximately 670 first-cohort repertoires.

This clone turned up a few times. Germline CDR1 is LNHDA and CDR2 is SQIVND (reference sequence). V lost 7 bases and J 6 bases, leaving 21 bases between the germline ends. The CDR3 sequence is 15 residues long. Method: immunoSEQ multiplex PCR; TCRdb's copy keeps in-frame clones and lacks some. The table has about 160,000 clones, roughly 89% seen once. The chain has TRBV19 and TRBJ1-1; D might be TRBD1 (5 bases). This sequence originates from a woman aged 18-30 years in good health and CMV-seropositive. The sequencing input was PBMCs. The DNA for the CDR3 is TGTGCCAGTACCTCTCTCCTGGCCGGGGGGGCTGAAGCTTTCTTT. Protein product: CASTSLLAGGAEAFF.